These 23 T cell receptor beta chains originate from one sample sequenced in a study of OX40 agonist ivuxolimab in advanced cancers. Only in-frame clones appear in the TCRdb table, and some are missing; sequencing was by immunoSEQ multiplex PCR. The sample carries about 69,000 clones, approximately 80% recorded once. The sequencing used CD4+ or CD8+ T cells sorted from blood, collected in a trial of the OX40 agonist ivuxolimab. These receptors originate from an adult with an advanced solid tumor such as melanoma, head and neck, liver or kidney cancer.

This chain connects TRBV18 to TRBJ1-5, with no clear D. V lost 3 bases and J lost 5, with 8 bases in between. Germline assignment: CDR1 KGHSH and CDR2 LQKENI. This CDR3 region has 13 residues. CDR3: CASSPGVDQPQHF. The CDR3 DNA sequence: TGTGCCAGCTCACCCGGAGTTGATCAGCCCCAGCATTTT.

This chain uses TRBV18 with TRBJ2-7, with 8 bases lining up with TRBD1. The V segment lost 6 bases and the J segment 3 bases; nucleotides outside the gene matches: 10. The CDR3 is 15 amino acids. Germline-derived CDR1 and CDR2 are KGHSH and LQKENI. CDR3 region: CASSLRPGQDYEQYF. In nucleotides, the CDR3 is TGTGCCAGCTCCCTAAGACCGGGACAGGACTACGAGCAGTACTTC.

The genes are TRBV30 and TRBJ1-4; a possible D gene is TRBD1 (6 bases). V lost 4 bases and J lost 9, with 15 bases in between. Germline-derived CDR1 and CDR2 are GTSNPN and SVGIG (reference sequence). This CDR3 region has 13 residues. The CDR3 region is CAWNSPGAQKLFF. As DNA, the CDR3 is TGTGCCTGGAACTCCCCGGGGGCCCAAAAACTGTTTTTT.

The rearrangement links TRBV2 to TRBJ1-4; no clear D. Germline CDR1 reads SNHLY; CDR2 reads FYNNEI. Trimming pared 7 bases from V and 2 bases from J, leaving 11 bases between. The CDR3 runs to 14 residues. CDR3 region: CASKVSTTNEKLFF. DNA for the CDR3: TGTGCCAGCAAAGTAAGCACGACTAATGAAAAACTGTTTTTT.

The chain joins TRBV7-2 to TRBJ2-7; 8 bases match TRBD2. V was clipped by 5 bases and J by 3 bases; unmatched bases: 6. The length of the CDR3 is 14 residues. The germline CDR1 and CDR2 sequences are SGHTA and FQGNSA. The CDR3 region is CASSGTSGDYEQYF. For the CDR3, the DNA is TGTGCCAGCAGCGGCACTAGCGGAGACTACGAGCAGTACTTC.

The V gene is TRBV6-6, the J gene TRBJ2-3, with a tentative D call TRBD2 (5 bases). Germline V gene lookup returns CDR1 MNHNY and CDR2 SVGAGI (reference sequence). The CDR3 sequence is 15 residues long. Trimming removed 0 bases at V and 1 base at J, with 8 bases between. DNA of the CDR3: TGTGCCAGCAGTTACTCGGCCGGGGGCACAGATACGCAGTATTTT. It translates to CASSYSAGGTDTQYF.

The chain couples TRBV6-5 to TRBJ1-5; 7 bases match TRBD1. The V gene's germline CDR1 is MNHEY and CDR2 SVGAGI. Trimming removed 6 bases from V and 10 bases from J; junction bases left unmatched: 6. The CDR3 runs 12 residues. In DNA form, the CDR3 reads TGTGCCAGCAGCAACTCAGGGGGACCCCAGCATTTT. This gives the protein CASSNSGGPQHF.

CDR3 protein: CASSPLQGPTGNTIYF. The CDR3 coding sequence is TGTGCCAGCTCACCTTTACAGGGGCCAACAGGAAACACCATATATTTT. V usage is TRBV18 and J usage is TRBJ1-3, with TRBD1 matching over 7 bases. The CDR3 runs to 16 residues. V gave up 3 bases and J gave up 4 bases; unmatched junction bases: 9. CDR1 and CDR2 (germline): KGHSH, LQKENI.

This clone was found a few times. The chain recombines TRBV19 with TRBJ1-5; 9 bases agree with TRBD1. The germline gives CDR1 LNHDA, CDR2 SQIVND (reference sequence). The V segment lost 7 bases and the J segment 7 bases; nucleotides outside the gene matches: 8. The CDR3 runs 14 residues. DNA of the CDR3: TGTGCCAGTAAGCCCGGACAGGGGAGGCAGCCCCAGCATTTT. Its translation is CASKPGQGRQPQHF.

This clone was picked up a small number of times. V is TRBV7-9 and J is TRBJ2-2; D is possibly TRBD2 (5 bases). This CDR3 is built from 16 residues. The germline V and J ends were trimmed by 5 bases and 7 bases, with 20 bases remaining between them. The germline V gene encodes CDR1 SEHNR and CDR2 FQNEAQ (reference sequence). The CDR3 DNA follows: TGTGCCAGCAGCCCGGTGGACTGGGTTATGATCGGGGAGCTGTTTTTT. Translated: CASSPVDWVMIGELFF.

The CDR3 is CASSLGRSGTGRGTDTQYF. The DNA of the CDR3 is TGTGCCAGCAGCTTAGGCCGTTCGGGGACTGGCCGGGGCACAGATACGCAGTATTTT. The chain recombines TRBV11-2 with TRBJ2-3; the D gene is possibly TRBD2 (6 bases). Per germline, CDR1 SGHAT and CDR2 FQNNGV. Between the trimmed V and J ends, which lost 1 base and 1 base, there was a span of 21 bases. This CDR3 has 19 amino acids.

The chain carries TRBV7-8 and TRBJ1-1; a weak D match, TRBD1 (6 bases). This CDR3 is 10 amino acids long. Germline CDR1 and CDR2: SGHVS and FQNEAQ. V lost 8 bases, J lost 10 bases, and 11 bases lay in between. CDR3 DNA sequence: TGTGCCAGCTTAGGACAGACAGCTTTCTTT. Residues: CASLGQTAFF.

The V call is TRBV21-1, the J call TRBJ2-7; the table's D gene call, TRBD1, was not cross checked with the DNA. TRBV21-1 is a pseudogene segment. The CDR3 runs to 16 residues. DNA for the CDR3: TGTGCCAGCAGCAAAGGGGGGACAGGGTTAACCTACGAGCAGTACTTC. This codes for CASSKGGTGLTYEQYF.

This clone was counted once. V and J are TRBV30 and TRBJ2-3; D might be TRBD2 (5 bases). V was pared by 2 bases and J by 3 bases, with 9 bases between. Germline V gene lookup returns CDR1 GTSNPN and CDR2 SVGIG (reference sequence). The CDR3 has 13 residues. The chain's CDR3 is CAWSTRRTDTQYF. The DNA of the CDR3 is TGTGCCTGGAGTACTAGACGGACAGATACGCAGTATTTT.

The chain has TRBV11-2 and TRBJ2-5; 8 bases align to TRBD2. After removal of 7 bases from V and 4 bases from J, the junction contained 5 bases not matched to a gene. The CDR3 sequence is 13 residues long. Germline V gene sequence: CDR1 SGHAT, CDR2 FQNNGV. The CDR3 coding sequence is TGTGCCAGCACCGGGGGGGCGAGAGAGACCCAGTACTTC. Amino acid sequence: CASTGGARETQYF.

V and J are TRBV5-1 and TRBJ1-4, with D hard to call. This CDR3 is 13 amino acids long. The ends were cut back, 0 bases at V and 8 bases at J, with 8 bases in the middle. Germline V lookup: CDR1 SGHRS, CDR2 YFSETQ. The CDR3 DNA sequence: TGCGCCAGCAGCTTGGTGAGTGGAGAAAAACTGTTTTTT. This codes for CASSLVSGEKLFF.

V usage is TRBV5-1 and J usage is TRBJ2-7, with D uncertain. Germline CDR1 reads SGHRS; CDR2 reads YFSETQ. The CDR3 has 13 amino acids. Between the trimmed V and J ends, which lost 0 bases and 3 bases, there was a span of 7 bases. CDR3 nucleotides: TGCGCCAGCAGCTTGGGAGGAATCTACGAGCAGTACTTC. Translated: CASSLGGIYEQYF.

Regarding this clone: The same CDR3 is also encoded by other DNA sequences in this sample. The rearrangement joins TRBV4-2 to TRBJ2-4; a weak D match, TRBD1 (5 bases). There are 15 residues in the CDR3. The ends were cut back, 0 bases at V and 0 bases at J, with 6 bases in the middle. Looked up from germline, CDR1 is LGHNA and CDR2 is YNFKEQ. The CDR3 protein is CASSQDQGAKNIQYF. In nucleotides, the CDR3 is TGTGCCAGCAGCCAAGATCAGGGAGCCAAAAACATTCAGTACTTC.

The V call is TRBV2, the J call TRBJ1-5; D not certain. Germline lookup yields CDR1 SNHLY and CDR2 FYNNEI. Trimming shortened V by 4 bases and J by 0 bases, and 13 bases separated the two germline ends. The CDR3 extends over 16 amino acids. The CDR3 DNA reads TGTGCCAGCAGTGTATCCACAGTCTATAGCAATCAGCCCCAGCATTTT. Amino acid sequence: CASSVSTVYSNQPQHF.

The V call is TRBV2, the J call TRBJ1-2; no firm D call. This CDR3 region has 15 residues. Trimming pared 0 bases from V and 0 bases from J, leaving 8 bases between. Germline V CDR1 and CDR2: SNHLY, FYNNEI. CDR3 nucleotide sequence: TGTGCCAGCAGTGAAGCAGGGAACACTAACTATGGCTACACCTTC. This codes for CASSEAGNTNYGYTF.

The rearrangement uses TRBV27 and TRBJ1-1, with TRBD1 matching over 9 bases. Germline V gene sequence: CDR1 MNHEY, CDR2 SMNVEV (reference sequence). V shed 6 bases and J 3 bases; nucleotides not matched to a gene: 5. The CDR3 extends over 14 amino acids. The CDR3 spells CASSPWTGDTEAFF. CDR3 DNA: TGTGCCAGCAGCCCATGGACAGGGGACACTGAAGCTTTCTTT.

V is TRBV15 and J is TRBJ2-5; the D gene is possibly TRBD2 (6 bases). Germline CDR1 LNHNV, CDR2 YYDKDF (reference sequence). V lost 1 base and J 5 bases, leaving 17 bases between the germline ends. The CDR3 totals 16 residues. CDR3 in amino acids: CATSRGGVRRGETQYF. The CDR3 DNA follows: TGTGCCACCAGCAGAGGTGGGGTAAGGAGGGGTGAGACCCAGTACTTC. Drawing the rest from reference TRBV15 and TRBJ2-5, the complete variable domain is DAMVIQNPRYQVTQFGKPVTLSCSQTLNHNVMYWYQQKSSQAPKLLFHYYDKDFNNEADTPDNFQSRRPNTSFCFLDIRSPGLGDTAMYLCATSRGGVRRGETQYFGPGTRLLVL.

This chain joins TRBV15 and TRBJ2-1; possible D gene TRBD2, 6 bases. V was cut by 8 bases and J by 1 base, with 12 bases left in between. CDR3 length: 14 residues. The germline V gene has CDR1 LNHNV and CDR2 YYDKDF (reference sequence). The CDR3 DNA reads as TGTGCCACCCAGAGGAGGGGTTCCTACAATGAGCAGTTCTTC. Its translation: CATQRRGSYNEQFF.